Detailed here is one T cell receptor (beta chain). What it recognizes is unknown. Survey-level resolution applied to immunoSEQ assay v3.0. The data were produced by immunoSEQ multiplex PCR, yet TCRdb's version contains in-frame clones alone and is incomplete. The sample records 15,000 to 20,000 clones, roughly four fifths being singletons. Deletions cut 5 bases from V and 10 bases from J, with 5 bases between. This CDR3 spans 8 amino acids. The V gene's germline CDR1 is DFQATT and CDR2 SNEGSKA (reference sequence). The record originates from a study of long-term antiretroviral therapy in people with HIV. All participants with HIV were treated in the United States. Samples held about 0.85-10 million cryopreserved PBMC, and DNA extraction followed. General study results and limits: After ART, diversity increased yet remained lower than transplant donor controls.

The genes are TRBV20-1 and TRBJ1-2; D is unresolved. Sequencing was performed on unsorted PBMCs, taken 0.3 years before starting antiretroviral therapy. The receptor was derived from a man aged 50 to 59 with HIV. Written as DNA, the CDR3 is TGCAGTGCTCCGATCTACACCTTC. It codes for CSAPIYTF.